This T cell receptor beta chain is drawn from a study of read filtering for tumor transcriptome and immune sequencing. For the study at large: Mean patient age was roughly 61 years, range roughly 45 to 85; over 16 male, 14 female. TCR-mapped reads were about 3.5 to 11 million with IR-seq versus roughly 75 to 1,400 with RNA-seq. Whole-study results and caveats: Correlation between methods rose after single-read clonotypes were removed. In IR-seq, single-read clonotypes were roughly 80% of clonotypes but approximately 3.5% of reads.

The CDR3 extends over 15 amino acids. CDR1 KGHDR and CDR2 SFDVKD come from the germline V gene. Molecular barcoded adaptors covering alpha/delta and beta/gamma chains were used on roughly 400 ng RNA. TCRdb re-called the reads with MiXCR, one entry per CDR3 protein. The sample consists of tens of thousands of distinct CDR3 sequences, about 22% of them appearing once. About this clonotype: Its antigen remains unidentified. Its ends do not fully match the called genes, so a read error is possible.

This sequence originates from a donor over 35 with multiple myeloma. The V and J genes are TRBV24-1 and TRBJ2-2, with D possibly TRBD2 on 7 matching bases. The specimen was a population of CD138-negative cells sorted from bone marrow. The DNA for the CDR3 is TGTGCCACCAGTGCTCTTCGGGGGGCTAGTGGGGGGCTGTTTTTT. Its translation: CATSALRGASGGLFF.